This T cell receptor beta chain was identified during a study of T cells after yellow fever vaccination (dated by TCRdb to the late 2010s). A note on the overall study: Libraries from fractions with low cell numbers were prepared with the SMART-Seq v4 Ultra Low Input RNA kit. To track T-cell clones before and after primary and booster YFV17D yellow fever vaccination, bulk TCR alpha and beta repertoires were sequenced longitudinally. Blood was drawn at multiple timepoints before and after primary and secondary immunization, with bulk PBMC replicates and cell subsets isolated. Two healthy male donors made up the cohort, one aged 18 to 30 years and the other aged 30 to 40 years. Beyond this particular receptor, the publication reports: After the booster, most clones that had expanded after primary vaccination were detected again (over 95% of CD4 and more than 85% of CD8), suggesting broad maintenance of memory. Because the study included only a couple of donors, the extent to which the findings can be generalized is limited. The secondary T-cell response was weaker than the primary response but faster, peaking on day 5 instead of day 15. Computational filtering was required because FACS-sorted repertoires could contain abundant contaminating clonotypes from the bulk population. A small share of clonotypes occurred in both CD4 and CD8 compartments, likely arising from convergent recombination.

This clonotype has just a few counts. Its antigen is currently not known. No per-base quality is available; no much larger clone lies one base away. This sample was sequenced with an Illumina NovaSeq 6000. Synthesis of TCR cDNA relied on 5'RACE template switching, a step that introduced a universal primer site along with unique molecular identifiers. cDNA synthesis was primed from both the TCR alpha and TCR beta constant segments. Library amplification used two PCR steps, and the second PCR step added sample barcodes and sequencing adapters. Libraries were sequenced on Illumina HiSeq 2500 (2x100 bp) or NovaSeq (2x150 bp). The authors processed their data as follows. MIGEC was used to demultiplex reads and collapse the reads into UMI consensus sequences, and MiXCR was used for V(D)J alignment. Vaccine-responding clonotypes were identified with edgeR using replicate PBMC samples, with FDR below 0.01 and a log2 fold change above 5 up to day 15 being required. Each bulk clonotype received a CD4 or CD8 identity based on whether the sequenced CD4 or CD8 repertoire contained that clonotype at higher abundance. TCRdb reanalyzed the raw reads on its own, using fastp at Q25 for trimming and MiXCR for clone calling, and kept in-frame beta chains. Identical CDR3 protein sequences are pooled into one entry, listed with their most common genes and DNA. What appears here as the V and J calls and clone size reflects TCRdb's work, not the paper's. For this sample there are around 320,000 distinct CDR3 sequences; 9.5% to 12% appear just once. The ten largest make up 2.5% to 4% of the sample.

The CDR3 contains 13 residues, cysteine and phenylalanine counted. Only the CDR3 portion is preserved as DNA: 39 bases, with reading frame beginning at the first base. As encoded in the germline V gene, CDR1 is SGHTA while CDR2 is FQGNSA. The junction shows trimming of 8 bases on V and 3 bases on J, plus 8 bases between the germline ends. Per the publication, the treatment or condition label means: live attenuated yellow fever vaccine strain. PBMCs were isolated from peripheral blood using a standard Ficoll-Paque protocol. Dynabeads CD4 and CD8 positive selection kits were used to isolate the CD4 and CD8 T-cell fractions. TriZol was used to extract RNA from bulk PBMCs, CD4 and CD8 fractions, and dextramer-positive and dextramer-negative fractions.

Rearrangement joined TRBV7-2 to TRBJ1-6; the D gene lacks a confident call. This clonotype originated in a man younger than 35 who received the YFV17D yellow fever vaccine. The sequencing used CD4+ T cells sorted from PBMCs, collected 45 days after the yellow fever booster vaccination. This receptor carries the CDR3 CASRSSYNSPLHF. The DNA sequence reads TGTGCCAGCCGAAGTAGCTATAATTCACCCCTCCACTTT. Reference TRBV7-2 and TRBJ1-6 genes cover what lies past the CDR3, so the full variable domain is GAGVSQSPSNKVTEKGKDVELRCDPISGHTALYWYRQSLGQGLEFLIYFQGNSAPDKSGLPSDRFSAERTGGSVSTLTIQRTQQEDSAVYLCASRSSYNSPLHFGNGTRLTVT.